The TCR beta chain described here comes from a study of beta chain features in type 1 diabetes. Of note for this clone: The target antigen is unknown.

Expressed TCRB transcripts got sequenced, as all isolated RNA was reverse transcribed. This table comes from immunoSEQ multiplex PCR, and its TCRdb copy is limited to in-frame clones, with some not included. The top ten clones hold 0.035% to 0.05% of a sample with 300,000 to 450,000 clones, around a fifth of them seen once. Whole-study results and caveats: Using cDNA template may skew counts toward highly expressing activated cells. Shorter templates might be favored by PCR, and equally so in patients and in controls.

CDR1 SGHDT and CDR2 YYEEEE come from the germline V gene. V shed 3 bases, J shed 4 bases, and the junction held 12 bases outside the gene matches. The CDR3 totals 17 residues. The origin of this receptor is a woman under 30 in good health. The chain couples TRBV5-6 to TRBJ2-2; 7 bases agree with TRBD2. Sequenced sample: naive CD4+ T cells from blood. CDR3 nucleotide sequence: TGTGCCAGCAGCTCCTTGGGGGGGTTGGGGACCACCGGGGAGCTGTTTTTT. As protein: CASSSLGGLGTTGELFF.